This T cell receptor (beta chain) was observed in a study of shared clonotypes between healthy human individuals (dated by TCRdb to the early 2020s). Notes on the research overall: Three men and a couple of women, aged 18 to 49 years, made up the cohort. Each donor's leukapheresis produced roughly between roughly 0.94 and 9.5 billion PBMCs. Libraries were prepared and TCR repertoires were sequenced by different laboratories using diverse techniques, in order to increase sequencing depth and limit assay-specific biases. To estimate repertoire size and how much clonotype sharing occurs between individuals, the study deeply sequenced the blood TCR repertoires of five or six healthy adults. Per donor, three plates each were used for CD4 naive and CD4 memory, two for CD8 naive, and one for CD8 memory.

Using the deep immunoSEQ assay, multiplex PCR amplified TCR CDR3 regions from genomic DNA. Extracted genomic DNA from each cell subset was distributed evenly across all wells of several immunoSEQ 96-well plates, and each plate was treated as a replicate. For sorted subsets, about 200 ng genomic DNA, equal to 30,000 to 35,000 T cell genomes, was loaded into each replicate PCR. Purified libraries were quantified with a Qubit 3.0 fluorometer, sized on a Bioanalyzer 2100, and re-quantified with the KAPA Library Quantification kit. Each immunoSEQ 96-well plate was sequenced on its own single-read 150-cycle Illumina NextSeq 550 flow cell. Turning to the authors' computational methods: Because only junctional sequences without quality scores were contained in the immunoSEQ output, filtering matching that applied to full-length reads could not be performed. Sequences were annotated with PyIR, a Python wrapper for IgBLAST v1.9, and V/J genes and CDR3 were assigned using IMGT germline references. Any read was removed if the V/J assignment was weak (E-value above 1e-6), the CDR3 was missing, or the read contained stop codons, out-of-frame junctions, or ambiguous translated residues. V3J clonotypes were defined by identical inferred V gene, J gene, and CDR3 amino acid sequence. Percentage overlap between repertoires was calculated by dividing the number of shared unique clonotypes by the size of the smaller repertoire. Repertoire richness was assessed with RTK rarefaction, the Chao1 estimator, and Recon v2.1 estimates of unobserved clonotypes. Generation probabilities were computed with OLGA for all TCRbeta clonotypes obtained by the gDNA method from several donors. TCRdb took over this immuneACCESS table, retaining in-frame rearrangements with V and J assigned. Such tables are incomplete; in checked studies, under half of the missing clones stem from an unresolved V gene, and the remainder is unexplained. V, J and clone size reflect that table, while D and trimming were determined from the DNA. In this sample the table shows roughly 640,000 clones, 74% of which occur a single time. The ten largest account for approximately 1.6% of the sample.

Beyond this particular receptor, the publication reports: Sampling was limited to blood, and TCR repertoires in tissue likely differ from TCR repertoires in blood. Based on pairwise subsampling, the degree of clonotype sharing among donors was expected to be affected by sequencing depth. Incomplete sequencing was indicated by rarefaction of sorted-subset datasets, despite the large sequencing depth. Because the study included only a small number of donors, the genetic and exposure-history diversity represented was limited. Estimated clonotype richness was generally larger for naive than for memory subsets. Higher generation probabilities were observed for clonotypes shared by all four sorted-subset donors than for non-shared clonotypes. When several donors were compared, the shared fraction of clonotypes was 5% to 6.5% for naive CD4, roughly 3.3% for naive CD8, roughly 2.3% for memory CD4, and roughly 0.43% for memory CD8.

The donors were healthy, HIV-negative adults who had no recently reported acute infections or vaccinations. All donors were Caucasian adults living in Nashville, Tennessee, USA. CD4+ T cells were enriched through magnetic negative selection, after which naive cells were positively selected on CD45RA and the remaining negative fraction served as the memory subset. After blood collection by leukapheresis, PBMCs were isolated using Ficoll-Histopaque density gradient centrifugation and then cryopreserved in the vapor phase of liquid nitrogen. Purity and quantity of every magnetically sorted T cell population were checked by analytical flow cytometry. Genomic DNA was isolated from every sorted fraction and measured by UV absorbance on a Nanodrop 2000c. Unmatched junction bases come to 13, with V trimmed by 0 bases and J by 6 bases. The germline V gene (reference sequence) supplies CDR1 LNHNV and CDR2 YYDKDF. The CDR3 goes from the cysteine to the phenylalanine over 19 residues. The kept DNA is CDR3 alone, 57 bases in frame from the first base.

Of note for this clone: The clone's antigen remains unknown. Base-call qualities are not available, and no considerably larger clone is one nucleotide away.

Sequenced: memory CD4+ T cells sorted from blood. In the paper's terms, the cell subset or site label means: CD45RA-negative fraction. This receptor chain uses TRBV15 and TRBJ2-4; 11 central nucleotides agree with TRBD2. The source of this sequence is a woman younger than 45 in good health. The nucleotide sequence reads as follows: TGTGCCACCAGCAGAGATTCGGGGCTAGCGGGAGGATCTAGAAACATTCAGTACTTC. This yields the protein CATSRDSGLAGGSRNIQYF. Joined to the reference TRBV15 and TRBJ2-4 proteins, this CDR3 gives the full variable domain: DAMVIQNPRYQVTQFGKPVTLSCSQTLNHNVMYWYQQKSSQAPKLLFHYYDKDFNNEADTPDNFQSRRPNTSFCFLDIRSPGLGDTAMYLCATSRDSGLAGGSRNIQYFGAGTRLSVL.